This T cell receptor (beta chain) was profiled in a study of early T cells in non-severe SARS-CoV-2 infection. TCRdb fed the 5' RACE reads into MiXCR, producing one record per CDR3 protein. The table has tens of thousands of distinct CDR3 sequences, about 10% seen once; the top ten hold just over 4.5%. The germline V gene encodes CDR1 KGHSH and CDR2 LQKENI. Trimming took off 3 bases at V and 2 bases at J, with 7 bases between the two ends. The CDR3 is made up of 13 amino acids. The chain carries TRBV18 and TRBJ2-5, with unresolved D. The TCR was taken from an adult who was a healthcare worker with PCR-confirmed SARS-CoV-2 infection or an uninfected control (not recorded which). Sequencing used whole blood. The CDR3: CASSPPGQETQYF. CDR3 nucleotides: TGTGCCAGCTCACCCCCAGGTCAAGAGACCCAGTACTTC. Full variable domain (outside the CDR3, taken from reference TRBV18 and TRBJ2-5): NAGVMQNPRHLVRRRGQEARLRCSPMKGHSHVYWYRQLPEEGLKFMVYLQKENIIDESGMPKERFSAEFPKEGPSILRIQQVVRGDSAAYFCASSPPGQETQYFGPGTRLLVL.